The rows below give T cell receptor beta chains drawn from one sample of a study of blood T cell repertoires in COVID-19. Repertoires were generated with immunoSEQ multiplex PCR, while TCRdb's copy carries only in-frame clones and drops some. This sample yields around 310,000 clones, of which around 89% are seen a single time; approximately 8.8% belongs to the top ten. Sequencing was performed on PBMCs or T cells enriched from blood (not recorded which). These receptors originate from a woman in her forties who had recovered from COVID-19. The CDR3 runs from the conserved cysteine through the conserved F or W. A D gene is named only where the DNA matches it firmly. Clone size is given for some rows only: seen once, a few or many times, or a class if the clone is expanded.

CDR3aa: CASSTSTGNTEAFF; CDR3nt: TGCGCCAGCAGCACGTCGACAGGGAACACTGAAGCTTTCTTT; abundance: -; j_gene: TRBJ1-1; d_gene: -; v_gene: TRBV5-1
CDR3aa: CASRPNLAGGLTETQYF; CDR3nt: TGTGCCAGCAGACCGAACCTAGCGGGGGGGCTTACGGAGACCCAGTACTTC; abundance: -; j_gene: TRBJ2-5; d_gene: TRBD2; v_gene: TRBV3-1/TRBV3-2
CDR3aa: CASSHLDSTYGYTF; CDR3nt: TGTGCCAGCAGCCATCTGGACAGTACCTATGGCTACACCTTC; abundance: -; j_gene: TRBJ1-2; d_gene: -; v_gene: TRBV3-1/TRBV3-2
CDR3aa: CASSSTGDEQFF; CDR3nt: TGTGCCAGCAGTTCCACAGGGGATGAGCAGTTCTTC; abundance: -; j_gene: TRBJ2-1; d_gene: TRBD1; v_gene: TRBV12-3/TRBV12-4
CDR3aa: CASSARRDTQYF; CDR3nt: TGTGCCAGCAGCGCACGGAGGGATACGCAGTATTTT; abundance: -; j_gene: TRBJ2-3; d_gene: -; v_gene: TRBV27
CDR3aa: CASRSIGGVREQYF; CDR3nt: TGTGCCAGCAGATCCATCGGGGGGGTGAGGGAGCAGTACTTC; abundance: -; j_gene: TRBJ2-7; d_gene: TRBD2; v_gene: TRBV6-5
CDR3aa: CASSEPAVVFGEKLFF; CDR3nt: TGTGCCAGCAGTGAACCTGCGGTTGTGTTCGGTGAAAAACTGTTTTTT; abundance: -; j_gene: TRBJ1-4; d_gene: -; v_gene: TRBV25-1
CDR3aa: CASSRQVADTQYF; CDR3nt: TGTGCCAGCAGCCGACAGGTGGCAGATACGCAGTATTTT; abundance: once; j_gene: TRBJ2-3; d_gene: -; v_gene: TRBV9
CDR3aa: CASSLVSDQPQHF; CDR3nt: TGTGCCAGCAGCTTAGTTTCGGATCAGCCCCAGCATTTT; abundance: -; j_gene: TRBJ1-5; d_gene: -; v_gene: TRBV7-2
CDR3aa: CASSAPRAGGSYEQYF; CDR3nt: TGTGCCAGCAGCGCCCCCAGGGCGGGGGGGTCCTACGAGCAGTACTTC; abundance: few; j_gene: TRBJ2-7; d_gene: TRBD2; v_gene: TRBV9
CDR3aa: CASSPTGVLNTEAFF; CDR3nt: TGTGCCAGCTCACCAACGGGGGTGCTGAACACTGAAGCTTTCTTT; abundance: -; j_gene: TRBJ1-1; d_gene: -; v_gene: TRBV18
CDR3aa: CASSSDRGGTEAFF; CDR3nt: TGTGCCAGCAGCTCGGACAGGGGAGGCACTGAAGCTTTCTTT; abundance: -; j_gene: TRBJ1-1; d_gene: TRBD1; v_gene: TRBV7-9
CDR3aa: CASSSTIERFTDTQYF; CDR3nt: TGTGCCAGCTCATCCACCATTGAGAGATTCACAGATACGCAGTATTTT; abundance: -; j_gene: TRBJ2-3; d_gene: -; v_gene: TRBV18
CDR3aa: CASSFGTGGRYEQYF; CDR3nt: TGTGCCAGCAGCTTCGGGACAGGGGGACGCTACGAGCAGTACTTC; abundance: -; j_gene: TRBJ2-7; d_gene: TRBD1; v_gene: TRBV7-2
CDR3aa: CASSLVRSQNTEAFF; CDR3nt: TGTGCCAGCAGCTTAGTTCGGTCCCAAAACACTGAAGCTTTCTTT; abundance: -; j_gene: TRBJ1-1; d_gene: -; v_gene: TRBV7-8
CDR3aa: CASSFGSYNEQFF; CDR3nt: TGTGCCAGCAGTTTTGGTAGCTACAATGAGCAGTTCTTC; abundance: -; j_gene: TRBJ2-1; d_gene: -; v_gene: TRBV27
CDR3aa: CASSSGLANSPLHF; CDR3nt: TGTGCCAGCAGCTCGGGACTTGCCAATTCACCCCTCCACTTT; abundance: -; j_gene: TRBJ1-6; d_gene: -; v_gene: TRBV3-1/TRBV3-2
CDR3aa: CSASSDRAYNEQFF; CDR3nt: TGCAGTGCTAGTTCCGACAGGGCCTACAATGAGCAGTTCTTC; abundance: -; j_gene: TRBJ2-1; d_gene: TRBD1; v_gene: TRBV20-1
CDR3aa: CASSPSGTTYEQYF; CDR3nt: TGCGCCAGCAGCCCCTCCGGGACAACCTACGAGCAGTACTTC; abundance: -; j_gene: TRBJ2-7; d_gene: -; v_gene: TRBV5-1
CDR3aa: CASSLFRGLGNSPLHF; CDR3nt: TGTGCCAGCAGCTTATTCAGGGGCTTGGGGAATTCACCCCTCCACTTT; abundance: -; j_gene: TRBJ1-6; d_gene: -; v_gene: TRBV5-8
CDR3aa: CASSADYLNTGELFF; CDR3nt: TGCGCCAGCAGCGCGGACTATCTAAACACCGGGGAGCTGTTTTTT; abundance: few; j_gene: TRBJ2-2; d_gene: -; v_gene: TRBV5-1
CDR3aa: CASSIAMGQNSPLHF; CDR3nt: TGTGCCAGTAGTATAGCGATGGGACAAAATTCACCCCTCCACTTT; abundance: -; j_gene: TRBJ1-6; d_gene: -; v_gene: TRBV19
CDR3aa: CASSLVGPAGAPDTQYF; CDR3nt: TGTGCCAGCAGCTTAGTTGGCCCAGCGGGGGCCCCAGATACGCAGTATTTT; abundance: once; j_gene: TRBJ2-3; d_gene: TRBD2; v_gene: TRBV7-2
CDR3aa: CASSQTGGVPSGNTIYF; CDR3nt: TGTGCCAGCAGTCAAACAGGAGGGGTCCCCTCTGGAAACACCATATATTTT; abundance: -; j_gene: TRBJ1-3; d_gene: -; v_gene: TRBV28
CDR3aa: CASSSELAGGNEQFF; CDR3nt: TGCGCCAGCAGTTCGGAGCTAGCGGGAGGCAATGAGCAGTTCTTC; abundance: -; j_gene: TRBJ2-1; d_gene: TRBD2; v_gene: TRBV5-1
CDR3aa: CASSFGRGYGYTF; CDR3nt: TGTGCCAGCAGCTTTGGCAGGGGTTATGGCTACACCTTC; abundance: -; j_gene: TRBJ1-2; d_gene: -; v_gene: TRBV7-3
CDR3aa: CASSPGQDNYGYTF; CDR3nt: TGTGCCAGCAGCCCCGGACAGGATAACTATGGCTACACCTTC; abundance: -; j_gene: TRBJ1-2; d_gene: TRBD1; v_gene: TRBV11-3
CDR3aa: CASSLSRGYGYTF; CDR3nt: TGTGCCAGCAGTTTAAGCAGGGGCTATGGCTACACCTTC; abundance: -; j_gene: TRBJ1-2; d_gene: -; v_gene: TRBV28
CDR3aa: CASSGQVSSYNEQFF; CDR3nt: TGCGCCAGCAGCGGTCAGGTTAGCTCCTACAATGAGCAGTTCTTC; abundance: -; j_gene: TRBJ2-1; d_gene: -; v_gene: TRBV5-1
CDR3aa: CASSNSGGHGNEQYF; CDR3nt: TGTGCCAGCAGCAATAGCGGGGGGCACGGGAACGAGCAGTACTTC; abundance: -; j_gene: TRBJ2-7; d_gene: TRBD2; v_gene: TRBV9
CDR3aa: CASSYSGFEETQYF; CDR3nt: TGTGCCAGCAGTTACTCCGGTTTTGAGGAGACCCAGTACTTC; abundance: -; j_gene: TRBJ2-5; d_gene: -; v_gene: TRBV6-6
CDR3aa: CASNWGLVTDTQYF; CDR3nt: TGTGCCAGCAACTGGGGACTAGTCACAGATACGCAGTATTTT; abundance: -; j_gene: TRBJ2-3; d_gene: TRBD2; v_gene: TRBV5-4
CDR3aa: CAARGSNQPQHF; CDR3nt: TGTGCCGCCCGGGGTAGCAATCAGCCCCAGCATTTT; abundance: -; j_gene: TRBJ1-5; d_gene: -; v_gene: TRBV19
CDR3aa: CASSDPTLAQPQHF; CDR3nt: TGTGCCAGCAGTGATCCCACCTTGGCTCAGCCCCAGCATTTT; abundance: -; j_gene: TRBJ1-5; d_gene: -; v_gene: TRBV6-1
CDR3aa: CASSQGQAFYGYTF; CDR3nt: TGCGCCAGCAGTCAAGGACAGGCGTTCTATGGCTACACCTTC; abundance: -; j_gene: TRBJ1-2; d_gene: TRBD1; v_gene: TRBV23-1
CDR3aa: CATSGQTGGAGETQYF; CDR3nt: TGTGCCACCAGCGGCCAGACAGGGGGGGCCGGAGAGACCCAGTACTTC; abundance: -; j_gene: TRBJ2-5; d_gene: TRBD1; v_gene: TRBV15
CDR3aa: CASSFFLDRGKETQYF; CDR3nt: TGTGCCAGCAGCTTTTTCCTGGACAGGGGGAAGGAGACCCAGTACTTC; abundance: -; j_gene: TRBJ2-5; d_gene: TRBD1; v_gene: TRBV7-9
CDR3aa: CASSLAAGREGYNEQFF; CDR3nt: TGTGCCAGCAGCTTGGCTGCGGGTCGGGAGGGTTACAATGAGCAGTTCTTC; abundance: -; j_gene: TRBJ2-1; d_gene: TRBD2; v_gene: TRBV5-6
CDR3aa: CASSSSGRASVKTQYF; CDR3nt: TGTGCCAGCAGCTCTAGCGGGAGGGCCTCTGTTAAGACCCAGTACTTC; abundance: once; j_gene: TRBJ2-5; d_gene: TRBD2; v_gene: TRBV7-2
CDR3aa: CARRVKVDTRSGNTIYF; CDR3nt: TGTGCCAGGAGAGTCAAGGTCGACACTCGCTCTGGAAACACCATATATTTT; abundance: -; j_gene: TRBJ1-3; d_gene: -; v_gene: TRBV18
CDR3aa: CASSQVISQGKLFF; CDR3nt: TGCGCCAGCAGCCAAGTGATCTCTCAGGGGAAACTGTTTTTT; abundance: -; j_gene: TRBJ1-4; d_gene: -; v_gene: TRBV4-3
CDR3aa: CASSFIPRYEQYF; CDR3nt: TGTGCCAGCAGTTTTATCCCCCGTTACGAGCAGTACTTC; abundance: -; j_gene: TRBJ2-7; d_gene: -; v_gene: TRBV27
CDR3aa: CASSESRGSSYNEQFF; CDR3nt: TGCGCCAGCAGTGAGTCCCGGGGGTCGTCCTACAATGAGCAGTTCTTC; abundance: -; j_gene: TRBJ2-1; d_gene: -; v_gene: TRBV10-2
CDR3aa: CASSLYGTSGRETQYF; CDR3nt: TGCGCCAGCAGCCTGTACGGGACTAGCGGGAGAGAGACCCAGTACTTC; abundance: -; j_gene: TRBJ2-5; d_gene: TRBD2; v_gene: TRBV5-1
CDR3aa: CASSSYSNEQYF; CDR3nt: TGTGCCAGCAGTTCCTACAGTAACGAGCAGTACTTC; abundance: many; j_gene: TRBJ2-7; d_gene: -; v_gene: TRBV6-5
CDR3aa: CASSGPLRGRLVNQPQHF; CDR3nt: TGTGCCAGCAGTGGTCCTTTGAGGGGGCGGTTAGTCAATCAGCCCCAGCATTTT; abundance: -; j_gene: TRBJ1-5; d_gene: TRBD1; v_gene: TRBV6-1
CDR3aa: CASSLREPPLGFF; CDR3nt: TGTGCCAGCAGTTTGAGGGAACCTCCGTTAGGTTTCTTT; abundance: once; j_gene: TRBJ1-1; d_gene: -; v_gene: TRBV28
CDR3aa: CASSLQGAGNSPLHF; CDR3nt: TGTGCCAGCAGCTTACAGGGGGCGGGTAATTCACCCCTCCACTTT; abundance: -; j_gene: TRBJ1-6; d_gene: TRBD1; v_gene: TRBV7-2
CDR3aa: CAISGGTGAYEQYF; CDR3nt: TGTGCCATCAGTGGGGGGACAGGAGCCTACGAGCAGTACTTC; abundance: -; j_gene: TRBJ2-7; d_gene: TRBD1; v_gene: TRBV10-3
CDR3aa: CASSPLSQNYGYTF; CDR3nt: TGTGCCAGCTCACCCTTAAGTCAGAACTATGGCTACACCTTC; abundance: -; j_gene: TRBJ1-2; d_gene: -; v_gene: TRBV18